This T cell receptor beta chain stems from a study of blood T cell repertoires in COVID-19. About the research overall: COVID-19 samples from acute and convalescent phases originated in the United States, Italy and Spain. Sample material is recorded as cDNA or gDNA derived from T cells, B-cell-depleted T cells, or PBMCs.

Losses at the gene ends were 2 bases for V and 4 bases for J; bases not matched to a gene: 7. The germline V gene encodes CDR1 SGHRS and CDR2 YFSETQ. The CDR3 consists of 16 residues. The data were produced by immunoSEQ multiplex PCR, yet TCRdb's version contains in-frame clones alone and is incomplete. The data show 70,000 to 90,000 clones, around 86% seen once. This chain links TRBV5-1 with TRBJ2-5, with 11 bases identical to TRBD2. The TCR comes from a man aged 60 to 69 with acute or convalescent COVID-19. Sequenced material: peripheral blood. The DNA of the CDR3 is TGCGCCAGCAGCTTAGTGCCTAGCGGGGGGAGAGAGACCCAGTACTTC. It specifies CASSLVPSGGRETQYF.